What follows are 32 T cell receptor beta chains derived from one specimen sequenced in a study of blood T cell repertoires in COVID-19. Profiling relied on immunoSEQ multiplex PCR, and the TCRdb table lists in-frame clones only, not all of them. Of a few hundred thousand clones listed, approximately 81% are singletons. Sequencing was done on a sample of peripheral blood. The receptors derive from a woman aged 80 or older with acute or convalescent COVID-19.

This chain connects TRBV5-6 to TRBJ2-5; 8 bases are shared with TRBD1. Trimming at V came to 4 bases and at J to 9 bases, leaving 11 bases not matched to a gene. This CDR3 is 14 amino acids long. In germline, CDR1 is SGHDT, CDR2 YYEEEE. This chain's CDR3 is CASSPRQGSGSQYF. As DNA, the CDR3 is TGTGCCAGCAGCCCCCGACAGGGGAGCGGATCCCAGTACTTC.

CDR3 in DNA: TGTGCCAGCAGCTCGACAGGGCCCCCCGATGAAGCTTTCTTT. This translates into CASSSTGPPDEAFF. The chain is built from TRBV7-3 and TRBJ1-1, with TRBD1 matching over 7 bases. This CDR3 region has 14 residues. J was trimmed by 7 bases and V by 4 bases; bases with no gene match: 9. From germline, CDR1 is SGHTA and CDR2 FQGTGA.

This clone was seen only a few times. The chain employs TRBV5-4 and TRBJ1-1; 7 bases agree with TRBD1. CDR3 size: 15 residues. J was trimmed by 3 bases and V by 4 bases; bases with no gene match: 9. CDR1 is SGHNT and CDR2 is YYREEE in the germline V gene (reference sequence). The CDR3 spells CASSPRDSPHTEAFF. DNA for the CDR3: TGTGCCAGCAGCCCCCGGGACAGTCCACACACTGAAGCTTTCTTT.

The chain couples TRBV18 to TRBJ1-3; D gene unclear. The V end was cut by 4 bases, the J end by 6 bases, with 10 bases between. Germline V lookup: CDR1 KGHSH, CDR2 LQKENI. CDR3 size: 13 residues. The CDR3 coding sequence is TGTGCCAGCTCACAGAGGAGTGAAAACACCATATATTTT. This translates into CASSQRSENTIYF.

This sequence joins TRBV3-1 (or the pseudogene TRBV3-2) and TRBJ2-1; possible D gene TRBD1, 6 bases. Germline CDR1 reads LGHDT; CDR2 reads YNNKEL (reference sequence). The CDR3 has 14 residues. V gave up 1 base and J gave up 9 bases, with 13 bases separating them. The CDR3 DNA follows: TGTGCCAGCAGCCAAGGGAGGACAGACGGTGAGCAGTTCTTC. Translation gives CASSQGRTDGEQFF.

The rearrangement joins TRBV7-8 to TRBJ2-5; 7 bases align to TRBD1. Germline V CDR1 and CDR2: SGHVS, FQNEAQ. The CDR3 spans 15 residues. The trim removed 5 bases at V and 4 bases at J, leaving 10 bases unmatched. The CDR3 bases are TGTGCCAGCAGCCGAGGAAATAGACAGGGAGAGACCCAGTACTTC. Its translation is CASSRGNRQGETQYF.

Here the CDR3 DNA reads TGCAGCGTTGAAGCACCCCTTGGAGCGACAGATACGCAGTATTTT. Its translation: CSVEAPLGATDTQYF. V usage is TRBV29-1 and J usage is TRBJ2-3; D is unclear. V was pared by 1 base and J by 3 bases, with 14 bases between. This CDR3 contains 15 residues. Germline CDR1 reads SQVTM; CDR2 reads ANQGSEA.

This chain joins TRBV15 and TRBJ1-1; TRBD1 matches at 8 bases. V lost 5 bases, J lost 11 bases, and 7 bases stayed unmatched. The germline CDR1 and CDR2 sequences are LNHNV and YYDKDF (reference sequence). The CDR3 totals 12 residues. The CDR3 DNA is TGTGCCACCAGCTTCCAGGGGGCGCGGGCTTTCTTT. Translating it yields CATSFQGARAFF.

J is TRBJ1-2 and V is TRBV27; TRBD1 matches 10 bases. V lost 3 bases, J lost 4 bases, and 2 bases stayed unmatched. CDR3 length equals 14 residues. Germline loops: CDR1 MNHEY, CDR2 SMNVEV (reference sequence). The CDR3 reads CASSLTGGGYGYTF. The CDR3 DNA follows: TGTGCCAGCAGTTTGACAGGGGGCGGCTATGGCTACACCTTC.

V is TRBV7-2 and J is TRBJ2-1, with TRBD2 as a possible D gene (5 bases). CDR1 and CDR2 from the germline V gene are SGHTA and FQGNSA. V lost 5 bases and J lost 7, with 12 bases in between. The CDR3 consists of 13 residues. CDR3 in amino acids: CASSLYWRNEQFF. CDR3 nucleotides: TGTGCCAGCAGCCTCTATTGGAGGAATGAGCAGTTCTTC.

This chain joins TRBV18 and TRBJ2-1, with 8 positions matching TRBD2. The CDR3 consists of 13 residues. The ends lost 11 bases at V and 6 bases at J; junction bases unmatched: 9. The germline gives CDR1 KGHSH, CDR2 LQKENI. In nucleotides, the CDR3 is TGTGCCTCGGGAGGGGGGGCCGGCAATGAGCAGTTCTTC. It codes for CASGGGAGNEQFF.

This clone was counted between two and nine times. The J gene is TRBJ2-5, the V gene TRBV19; 8 bases are shared with TRBD1. Germline CDR1 is LNHDA and CDR2 is SQIVND (reference sequence). The CDR3 extends over 17 amino acids. V shed 5 bases, J shed 5 bases, and the junction held 16 bases outside the gene matches. CDR3 loop: CASSLRDGTGFTETQYF. As DNA, the CDR3 is TGTGCCAGTAGTCTACGGGACGGGACAGGTTTCACCGAGACCCAGTACTTC.

This clone has just one count. This chain joins TRBV11-3 and TRBJ1-4; 10 bases line up with TRBD1. The V and J ends lost 5 bases and 4 bases, in that order; junction bases with no gene match: 13. This CDR3 comprises 18 residues. Germline V gives CDR1 SGHNT, CDR2 YENEEA. CDR3 sequence (DNA): TGTGCCAGCAGCCCCGCCGGGACAGGGGTTTTTAATAATGAAAAACTGTTTTTT. It translates to CASSPAGTGVFNNEKLFF.

The genes are TRBV6-5 and TRBJ1-2; D possibly corresponds to TRBD1 (5 bases). The CDR3 contains 13 residues. The germline gives CDR1 MNHEY, CDR2 SVGAGI. With 8 bases removed from V and 8 bases from J, the gap between germline ends came to 18 bases. The CDR3 is CASGGGGTRGYTF. For the CDR3, the DNA is TGTGCCAGCGGGGGAGGCGGTACACGGGGCTACACCTTC.

This clone ranks as medium-sized. This chain connects TRBV11-1 to TRBJ2-7; 10 bases are a match to TRBD1. This CDR3 comprises 15 residues. Trimming removed 5 bases from V and 6 bases from J; junction bases left unmatched: 10. CDR1 and CDR2 (germline): SGHAT, FQDESV (reference sequence). In DNA form, the CDR3 reads TGTGCCAGCAGCCGCCGGGACAGGGGAATAAGCGAGCAGTACTTC. This sequence encodes CASSRRDRGISEQYF.

V gene TRBV28 combines with J gene TRBJ1-4; 8 bases align to TRBD1. V lost 3 bases and J lost 7; bases outside the gene matches: 4. This CDR3 region has 14 residues. Germline lookup yields CDR1 MDHEN and CDR2 SYDVKM. The CDR3 reads CASSLPGGREKLFF. In DNA, the CDR3 is TGTGCCAGCAGTTTGCCAGGGGGCCGTGAAAAACTGTTTTTT.

This clone was seen only a few times. This rearrangement joins TRBV11-3 to TRBJ2-2; weak D call: TRBD2 (5 bases). The germline CDR1 and CDR2 sequences are SGHNT and YENEEA. The V and J ends lost 2 bases and 5 bases respectively, with 18 bases between them. The CDR3 totals 17 residues. The CDR3 spells CASSLSVGLRWTGELFF. The CDR3 nucleotides are TGTGCCAGCAGCTTATCAGTAGGACTCAGGTGGACCGGGGAGCTGTTTTTT.

CDR3 nucleotides: TGTGCCAGTAGTATCGTCGACAGGGGGCTCCCCTCTTTTTACAATGAGCAGTTCTTC. Translation: CASSIVDRGLPSFYNEQFF. The chain couples TRBV19 to TRBJ2-1; 10 bases fit TRBD1. Unmatched junction bases numbered 15, after V lost 3 bases and J lost 4 bases. Germline V gene lookup returns CDR1 LNHDA and CDR2 SQIVND (reference sequence). This CDR3 comprises 19 residues.

The chain joins TRBV28 to TRBJ1-4; D is unclear. CDR3 length: 12 residues. The germline gives CDR1 MDHEN, CDR2 SYDVKM. Trimming stripped 7 bases from V and 7 bases from J, with 10 bases between. The CDR3 spells CASKDLSEKLFF. DNA of the CDR3: TGTGCCAGCAAAGATCTGAGTGAAAAACTGTTTTTT.

The V call is TRBV29-1, the J call TRBJ1-3; TRBD1 aligns across 7 bases. This CDR3 is 16 amino acids long. With 0 bases clipped from V and 4 bases from J, the junction kept 9 bases outside the gene matches. The V gene's germline CDR1 is SQVTM and CDR2 ANQGSEA. CDR3 loop: CSVEDRSPTGGNTIYF. The CDR3 coding sequence is TGCAGCGTTGAAGATCGGAGTCCGACAGGGGGAAACACCATATATTTT. The full variable domain, completed using reference TRBV29-1 and TRBJ1-3, is SAVISQKPSRDICQRGTSLTIQCQVDSQVTMMFWYRQQPGQSLTLIATANQGSEATYESGFVIDKFPISRPNLTFSTLTVSNMSPEDSSIYLCSVEDRSPTGGNTIYFGEGSWLTVV.

The sample holds a few counts of this clone. The V gene is TRBV7-6, the J gene TRBJ1-5; D gene uncertain. The germline V gene has CDR1 SGHVS and CDR2 FNYEAQ. The CDR3 has 15 residues. The V and J ends lost 5 bases and 1 base respectively, with 12 bases between them. CDR3 region: CASSPAPGSNQPQHF. CDR3 DNA: TGTGCCAGCAGCCCGGCACCAGGCAGCAATCAGCCCCAGCATTTT.

V usage is TRBV6-1 and J usage is TRBJ1-5; D remains ambiguous. This CDR3 is built from 12 residues. CDR1 is MNHNS and CDR2 is SASEGT in the germline V gene. Trimming removed 3 bases from V and 7 bases from J, with 7 bases in between. The CDR3 spells CASSDNGQPQHF. The CDR3, as DNA: TGTGCCAGCAGTGATAACGGGCAGCCCCAGCATTTT.

This chain uses TRBV18 with TRBJ2-1, with TRBD2 matching over 7 bases. Germline V gives CDR1 KGHSH, CDR2 LQKENI. This CDR3 is built from 16 residues. Trimming cost V 0 bases and J 0 bases; bases outside gene matches: 2. DNA of the CDR3: TGTGCCAGCTCACCACCTCCGGGGGGCTCCTACAATGAGCAGTTCTTC. Protein: CASSPPPGGSYNEQFF. Together with reference TRBV18 and TRBJ2-1, the CDR3 gives the full variable domain: NAGVMQNPRHLVRRRGQEARLRCSPMKGHSHVYWYRQLPEEGLKFMVYLQKENIIDESGMPKERFSAEFPKEGPSILRIQQVVRGDSAAYFCASSPPPGGSYNEQFFGPGTRLTVL.

The chain couples TRBV19 to TRBJ2-5; TRBD1 agrees at 9 bases. The CDR3 length is 13 residues. The junction had 2 bases not matched to a gene; V was cut back by 8 bases and J by 1 base. The germline CDR1 and CDR2 sequences are LNHDA and SQIVND (reference sequence). The CDR3 loop reads CASWDRAQETQYF. The CDR3 DNA is TGTGCCAGTTGGGACAGGGCCCAAGAGACCCAGTACTTC.

This clone appeared once. The CDR3 DNA reads as TGTGCCACCTCGACAGGGAGTAAGGAGACCCAGTACTTC. Translating it yields CATSTGSKETQYF. The genes are TRBV24-1 and TRBJ2-5; 7 nucleotides agree with TRBD1. CDR3 length: 13 amino acids. Germline V lookup: CDR1 KGHDR, CDR2 SFDVKD. Germline trimming cut 9 bases from V and 5 bases from J; bases unmatched to any gene: 8.

The chain has TRBV4-2 and TRBJ1-3; D remains unclear. Looked up from germline, CDR1 is LGHNA and CDR2 is YNFKEQ. The CDR3 extends over 16 amino acids. V lost 0 bases and J 0 bases, leaving 9 bases between the germline ends. CDR3 DNA: TGTGCCAGCAGCCAAGAGTCGACTTTCTCTGGAAACACCATATATTTT. As protein: CASSQESTFSGNTIYF.

The V call is TRBV29-1, the J call TRBJ1-3; no reliable D call. CDR1 and CDR2 from the germline V gene are SQVTM and ANQGSEA. V was cut by 4 bases and J by 0 bases, with 13 bases left in between. CDR3 size: 15 residues. The CDR3 region is CSVAADSVSGNTIYF. CDR3 DNA sequence: TGCAGCGTTGCGGCGGACTCAGTCTCTGGAAACACCATATATTTT.

The chain is built from TRBV4-1 and TRBJ2-3; TRBD2 aligns across 7 bases. The CDR3 contains 14 residues. CDR1 and CDR2 from the germline V gene are MGHRA and YSYEKL. J lost 7 bases, V lost 1 base, and 5 bases had no gene match. CDR3 sequence reads: CASSQVASGNTQYF. CDR3 sequence (DNA): TGCGCCAGCAGCCAAGTGGCTAGCGGTAATACGCAGTATTTT.

This chain connects TRBV6-1 to TRBJ2-5; 8 positions agree with TRBD2. There are 14 residues in the CDR3. Germline V gene data show CDR1 as MNHNS and CDR2 as SASEGT. V gave up 3 bases and J gave up 5 bases; unmatched junction bases: 5. The CDR3, as DNA: TGTGCCAGCAGTGACGGCGGGGGGCCCGAGACCCAGTACTTC. Protein: CASSDGGGPETQYF.

This chain uses TRBV10-3 with TRBJ2-1, with 9 positions matching TRBD2. V shed 6 bases, J shed 3 bases, and the junction held 6 bases outside the gene matches. CDR1 and CDR2 (germline): ENHRY, SYGVKD. The CDR3 has 15 amino acids. This CDR3 reads CAISPAAGGYNEQFF. DNA of the CDR3: TGTGCCATCAGCCCCGCAGCGGGGGGCTACAATGAGCAGTTCTTC.

V usage is TRBV5-8 and J usage is TRBJ2-3; perhaps TRBD1 as D (6 bases). V was shortened by 2 bases and J by 2 bases, with 12 bases between the two germline ends. CDR3 size: 15 residues. CDR1 and CDR2 from the germline V gene are SGHTS and YDEGEE. The CDR3 sequence is CASSFRGQLTDTQYF. The CDR3 DNA reads TGTGCCAGCAGCTTTCGAGGACAGCTCACAGATACGCAGTATTTT.

The rearrangement joins TRBV2 to TRBJ2-1; TRBD1 aligns across 9 bases. Germline V CDR1 and CDR2: SNHLY, FYNNEI. The V gene end was trimmed by 7 bases and the J gene end by 9 bases; junction bases not matched to a gene: 7. The CDR3 is made up of 13 amino acids. CDR3 protein: CASKDRGIGEQFF. In DNA form, the CDR3 reads TGTGCCAGCAAAGACAGGGGGATCGGTGAGCAGTTCTTC.